This TCR beta chain stems from a study of blood T cell repertoires in COVID-19 (TCRdb year 2020). Concerning the study at large: The collaborator samples originated in the United States, Italy and Spain and spanned the acute and convalescent phases of COVID-19. The prospective study material was composed of cDNA or gDNA derived from T cells, B-cell-depleted T cells, or PBMCs. The dataset comprised deeply sampled blood TCRbeta repertoires from subjects exposed to, actively infected with, or recovered from COVID-19. The repertoires were made available in a free public database intended to serve as a resource for research on the immune response to SARS-CoV-2. Samples were obtained from the ongoing ImmuneRACE study (first 160 participants) and from over 1,000 subjects provided by 6 global collaborators. A de-identified subject ID, COVID-19 status, age in years and sex were almost always included in the sample metadata. Where available, HLA class I and class II types were obtained from metadata supplied by the sample provider rather than from assay-based typing. Overall results and qualifications from the work: Clinical and demographic metadata were provided uncurated, with the amount varying by source and participant.

TCRbeta CDR3 regions were amplified from genomic DNA using the immunoSEQ Assay, a bias-controlled multiplex PCR. In the source study's methods: Within the assay, amplification of reference gene primers was used to estimate how many nucleated cells each sample contained. To quantify the absolute abundance of each unique TCRbeta CDR3 rearrangement, sequence reads were collapsed and filtered. For each sample, productive Simpson clonality was calculated as the square root of Simpson's diversity index across productive rearrangements. The table was pulled from immuneACCESS by TCRdb, which kept in-frame rearrangements only. Such tables lose some clones; where checked, under half of the loss comes from unresolved V genes, and the rest has no known cause. V, J and clone size were drawn from that table, and D and trimming were deduced from the DNA. The sample records roughly 200,000 clones, more than 75% of which are singletons. The ten largest account for 5.5% to 7% of the sample.

After removal of 7 bases from V and 4 bases from J, the junction retains 16 bases not matched to a gene. CDR1 and CDR2 are read off the germline V gene (reference sequence) as LNHDA and SQIVND. Its CDR3 holds 17 amino acids, cysteine through phenylalanine. Left in the record is the CDR3 DNA by itself, 51 bases read in frame from the first base. Note on this clone: Its antigen target is currently unknown. No clone much larger than this one lies a single base away; base qualities are absent.

Whole blood was collected in K2EDTA tubes by collaborating institutions according to the institutions' own protocols. For TCRbeta analysis, collaborator samples were shipped as frozen whole blood, as isolated PBMCs, or as DNA extracted from either sample type. Sequenced input: peripheral blood. The sequence came from a man aged 40-55 years with active or convalescent COVID-19. Recombination joined TRBV19 with TRBJ2-5, with TRBD2 matching 9 junction bases. The nucleotide sequence is given as TGTGCCAGTACACCACGCTTAGCGGGAGTGGGGCGAGAGACCCAGTACTTC. It specifies CASTPRLAGVGRETQYF.